These 23 T cell receptor beta chains originate from one sample sequenced in a study of Graves' ophthalmopathy and Graves' hyperthyroidism. Amplification targeted the TCR beta CDR3 regions, with RNA transcripts as the source material. Second-round multiplex PCR followed a first-round RT-PCR using HTBI primers. TCRdb re-derived calls from the multiplex PCR reads in MiXCR, one entry per CDR3 protein. The table has over 150,000 distinct CDR3 sequences, 37% seen once. Material for sequencing was peripheral blood. Source of these receptors: a woman aged 40 to 49 with Graves' ophthalmopathy.

This clonotype showed up many times. The chain employs TRBV12-3 or TRBV12-4 and TRBJ2-7, with D maybe TRBD1 (5 bases). The V end lost 1 base, the J end lost 6 bases, and 13 bases lay between the germline ends. This CDR3 spans 14 amino acids. Written as DNA, the CDR3 is TGTGCCAGCAGTTTAGGGGTAGGGGCTGGCGAGCAGTACTTC. Protein product: CASSLGVGAGEQYF.

This clonotype was detected a few times. The chain employs TRBV5-1 and TRBJ1-2; D uncertain. The CDR3 covers 14 residues. V shed 1 base and J shed 7 bases, with 14 bases lying between them. Germline values: CDR1 SGHRS, CDR2 YFSETQ. CDR3 sequence reads: CASSLQGIDRGYTF. In nucleotides, the CDR3 is TGCGCCAGCAGCTTGCAAGGGATCGACCGTGGCTACACCTTC.

The chain employs TRBV28 and TRBJ1-6, with a possible D match to TRBD1 (6 bases). The CDR3 loop spans 14 amino acids. The germline gives CDR1 MDHEN, CDR2 SYDVKM. V lost 5 bases and J 10 bases, leaving 15 bases between the germline ends. In nucleotides, the CDR3 is TGTGCCAGCAGTGCCCCAGGGGAGAGCTCACCCCTCCACTTT. This encodes CASSAPGESSPLHF.

The chain has TRBV12-3 or TRBV12-4 and TRBJ1-1; the match to TRBD1 covers 8 bases. The CDR3 covers 13 residues. V lost 1 base and J lost 7; bases outside the gene matches: 2. As DNA, the CDR3 is TGTGCCAGCAGTTTAGTACAGGGGGGTGAAGCTTTCTTT. Its protein is CASSLVQGGEAFF.

This chain connects TRBV6-2 or TRBV6-3 to TRBJ2-7, with 10 bases aligning to TRBD2. The CDR3 is made up of 18 amino acids. Germline V gene lookup returns CDR1 MNHEY and CDR2 SVGEGT. The junction had 19 bases not matched to a gene; V was cut back by 6 bases and J by 5 bases. Here the CDR3 reads CASRRGASNSGRLDEQYF. CDR3 nucleotides: TGTGCCAGCAGGCGCGGGGCTAGCAATAGCGGGAGGCTCGACGAGCAGTACTTC.

About this clonotype: The junction departs from the called germline gene at one end, perhaps through a read error. V is TRBV6-1 and J is TRBJ2-7; tentative D call: TRBD1 (6 bases). CDR3 length equals 14 residues. The V gene's germline CDR1 is MNHNS and CDR2 SASEGT. The CDR3 protein is CASSENFLEQGYHF. Here the CDR3 DNA reads TGTGCCAGCAGTGAAAATTTTTTGGAGCAGGGGTATCACTTC.

In its sample, this clonotype was seen a few times. This chain joins TRBV12-3 or TRBV12-4 and TRBJ1-1, with D possibly TRBD1 on 5 matching bases. There are 12 residues in the CDR3. V lost 4 bases, J lost 5 bases, and 8 bases lay in between. The CDR3 spells CASSWTTTEAFF. CDR3 DNA: TGTGCCAGCAGTTGGACAACTACTGAAGCTTTCTTT.

The rearrangement joins TRBV6-2 or TRBV6-3 to TRBJ2-7; unclear D gene. Trimming took 5 bases from V and 2 from J, leaving 10 bases between them. The length of the CDR3 is 13 residues. Germline V gene data show CDR1 as MNHEY and CDR2 as SVGEGT. CDR3 bases: TGTGCCAGCAGTCCCCGAGGAGCCTACGAGCAGTACTTC. It encodes CASSPRGAYEQYF.

This clonotype was observed many times. This rearrangement joins TRBV6-5 to TRBJ2-4; D is perhaps TRBD1 (5 bases). V lost 2 bases to trimming and J lost 1 base, with 15 bases between them. Germline V CDR1 and CDR2: MNHEY, SVGAGI. The CDR3 runs to 17 residues. CDR3: CASSYGWVGAAKNIQYF. DNA for the CDR3: TGTGCCAGCAGTTACGGGTGGGTAGGGGCGGCCAAAAACATTCAGTACTTC.

This clonotype was counted ten times or more. The genes are TRBV27 and TRBJ1-2; D uncertain. CDR1 and CDR2 (germline): MNHEY, SMNVEV (reference sequence). The CDR3 has 13 residues. V dropped 0 bases and J dropped 4 bases, with 6 bases sitting between them. The CDR3 reads CASSLSSAYGYTF. The CDR3 DNA reads as TGTGCCAGCAGTTTATCGTCAGCCTATGGCTACACCTTC.

The chain couples TRBV2 to TRBJ1-5, with a tentative D call TRBD1 (5 bases). Trimming removed 5 bases from V and 7 bases from J, with 15 bases in between. The CDR3 extends over 14 amino acids. The germline gives CDR1 SNHLY, CDR2 FYNNEI. The CDR3 DNA reads TGTGCCAGCAGTTTGACACCGAGGGACCAGCCCCAGCATTTT. Amino acids: CASSLTPRDQPQHF.

The J gene is TRBJ2-2, the V gene TRBV12-3 or TRBV12-4, with TRBD1 as a possible D gene (6 bases). The length of the CDR3 is 15 residues. Trimming shortened V by 6 bases and J by 2 bases, and 13 bases separated the two germline ends. CDR3 bases: TGTGCCAGCAGAACAGGACAGCCAAACACCGGGGAGCTGTTTTTT. Its translation: CASRTGQPNTGELFF.

This clonotype occurred a few times. This sequence joins TRBV6-2 or TRBV6-3 and TRBJ2-5; 7 bases match TRBD2. Germline V CDR1 and CDR2: MNHEY, SVGEGT. The CDR3 runs to 16 residues. The ends lost 2 bases at V and 5 bases at J; junction bases unmatched: 11. CDR3 bases: TGTGCCAGCAGTTACGGGATAGCGGGTTCTTGGGAGACCCAGTACTTC. Residues: CASSYGIAGSWETQYF.

The chain combines TRBV11-2 with TRBJ2-7, with 9 bases identical to TRBD2. Germline CDR1 is SGHAT and CDR2 is FQNNGV. Trimming took 5 bases from V and 3 from J; bases not matched to a gene: 8. This CDR3 is 15 amino acids long. The CDR3 spells CASSPLAGEVYEQYF. The CDR3 nucleotides read TGTGCCAGCAGCCCACTAGCGGGTGAGGTCTACGAGCAGTACTTC.

This clonotype was seen ten or more times. This sequence joins TRBV6-5 and TRBJ1-5; TRBD1 matches at 8 bases. The CDR3 contains 14 residues. Germline CDR1 reads MNHEY; CDR2 reads SVGAGI. The ends lost 7 bases at V and 1 base at J; junction bases unmatched: 3. As DNA, the CDR3 is TGTGCCAGCACCCAGGGGGCGAGCAATCAGCCCCAGCATTTT. Translating it yields CASTQGASNQPQHF.

As regards this clonotype: One junction end does not reproduce the germline sequence, and a read error may be involved. This CDR3 reads CASTLTGVNTEAFF. Written as DNA, the CDR3 is TGTGCCAGCACCCTGACAGGGGTGAACACTGAAGCTTTCTTC. V is TRBV12-3 or TRBV12-4 and J is TRBJ1-1; 8 nucleotides match TRBD1. The CDR3 has 14 amino acids.

This clonotype appeared many times. This chain connects TRBV6-2 or TRBV6-3 to TRBJ2-2, with unresolved D. The CDR3 length is 11 residues. CDR1 MNHEY and CDR2 SVGEGT come from the germline V gene. V dropped 6 bases and J dropped 6 bases, with 5 bases sitting between them. For the CDR3, the DNA is TGTGCCAGCAGAATACCCGGGGAGCTGTTTTTT. This gives the protein CASRIPGELFF.

The rearrangement joins TRBV11-1 to TRBJ1-2, with a possible D match to TRBD1 (5 bases). Trimming took 3 bases from V and 8 from J, leaving 10 bases between them. The CDR3 runs to 12 residues. From germline, CDR1 is SGHAT and CDR2 FQDESV (reference sequence). CDR3 DNA: TGTGCCAGCAGCTTTGGGGGGGACGGCTACACCTTC. Protein sequence: CASSFGGDGYTF. The complete variable domain, with remaining parts taken from reference TRBV11-1 and TRBJ1-2, reads EAEVAQSPRYKITEKSQAVAFWCDPISGHATLYWYRQILGQGPELLVQFQDESVVDDSQLPKDRFSAERLKGVDSTLKIQPAELGDSAMYLCASSFGGDGYTFGSGTRLTVV.

V usage is TRBV12-5 and J usage is TRBJ2-5, with 10 nucleotides matching TRBD2. Looked up from germline, CDR1 is LGHNT and CDR2 is FRNRAP. J was trimmed by 2 bases and V by 9 bases; bases with no gene match: 6. The CDR3 has 14 residues. The CDR3 protein is CASVTSGAQETQYF. CDR3 bases: TGTGCTAGCGTTACTAGCGGGGCACAAGAGACCCAGTACTTC.

This clonotype was observed at least ten times. The chain joins TRBV12-3 or TRBV12-4 to TRBJ1-2; D is unresolved. The CDR3 extends over 14 amino acids. V lost 1 base, J lost 8 bases, and 14 bases lay in between. The CDR3 DNA sequence: TGTGCCAGCAGTTTAGACGGTACACTTCAGGGCTACACCTTC. Protein product: CASSLDGTLQGYTF.

At least ten counts were recorded for this clonotype. The gene calls are TRBV2 and TRBJ1-5; TRBD1 agrees at 8 bases. The junction had 10 bases not matched to a gene; V was cut back by 6 bases and J by 0 bases. The CDR3 has 17 amino acids. Germline V lookup: CDR1 SNHLY, CDR2 FYNNEI. Here the CDR3 reads CASSETGARGSNQPQHF. CDR3 DNA: TGTGCCAGCAGCGAGACAGGGGCGAGGGGTAGCAATCAGCCCCAGCATTTT.

The chain recombines TRBV6-5 with TRBJ2-7; 8 bases agree with TRBD1. The length of the CDR3 is 14 residues. V dropped 0 bases and J dropped 5; count of bases not matched to a gene: 3. The germline V gene has CDR1 MNHEY and CDR2 SVGAGI. The CDR3 loop reads CASSYSGRGHEQYF. In DNA form, the CDR3 reads TGTGCCAGCAGTTACTCCGGCAGGGGGCACGAGCAGTACTTC.

This chain joins TRBV6-1 and TRBJ2-2; no reliable D call. Germline V CDR1 and CDR2: MNHNS, SASEGT. The CDR3 is 12 amino acids. The V end lost 6 bases, the J end lost 3 bases, and 5 bases lay between the germline ends. CDR3 in DNA: TGTGCCAGCAGCTCTTACACCGGGGAGCTGTTTTTT. It specifies CASSSYTGELFF.